This T cell receptor (beta chain) was sequenced during a study of blood T cell repertoires in COVID-19. Generated by immunoSEQ multiplex PCR, the TCRdb table keeps only in-frame clones and is missing some. Found here are roughly 200,000 clones, roughly 90% of them singletons; the top ten hold over 3%. This CDR3 is 15 amino acids long. The junction had 6 bases not matched to a gene; V was cut back by 4 bases and J by 5 bases. Germline CDR1 and CDR2: LGHNT and FRNRAP. J is TRBJ2-4 and V is TRBV12-5, with 9 bases identical to TRBD2. The sequencing sample was made of PBMCs or T cells enriched from blood (not recorded which). The origin of this receptor is a woman between 40 and 50 years old with acute COVID-19. The CDR3 region is CASGSLIAGENIQYF. The CDR3 bases are TGTGCTAGTGGTTCCCTAATAGCGGGGGAAAACATTCAGTACTTC.